These T cell receptor beta chains were read from a single sample in a study of molecular identifiers for immune sequencing clone quantification. TCRdb reprocessed the PCR reads via MiXCR and lists one record per CDR3 protein. Seen here are about 53,000 distinct CDR3 sequences, about a third observed once, and the top ten hold about 3.8%. The sample was naive CD8+ T cells from blood, with Jurkat cell RNA spiked in. The receptors stem from a human donor in good health. Some libraries in this study had Jurkat cell RNA spiked in. CDR3s include the opening cysteine and the closing phenylalanine or tryptophan. Each record gives: clone size, D gene, J gene, V gene, CDR3 DNA, CDR3 protein. The D gene is left open where the match is weak. Only part of the rows carry a size: once, few, many, or a class if the clone is expanded.

clone size: many; D gene: -; J gene: TRBJ2-3; V gene: TRBV7-6; CDR3 DNA: TGTGCCAGCAGCTTATTTTCTCGCACAGATACGCAGTATTTT; CDR3 protein: CASSLFSRTDTQYF
clone size: -; D gene: -; J gene: TRBJ2-2; V gene: TRBV7-2; CDR3 DNA: TGTGCCAGCAGCTTTGTTGGGGGGCAGGTCACCGGGGAGCTGTTTTTT; CDR3 protein: CASSFVGGQVTGELFF
clone size: few; D gene: -; J gene: TRBJ2-7; V gene: TRBV7-6; CDR3 DNA: TGTGCCTGCAGCTTAGGCGGTAGGAGCTCCTACGAGCAGTACTTC; CDR3 protein: CACSLGGRSSYEQYF
clone size: few; D gene: TRBD1; J gene: TRBJ1-2; V gene: TRBV29-1; CDR3 DNA: TGCAGCGTTGAAGAGGATGGGGACAGAGTTAACTATGGCTACACCTTC; CDR3 protein: CSVEEDGDRVNYGYTF
clone size: -; D gene: -; J gene: TRBJ2-2; V gene: TRBV9; CDR3 DNA: TGTGCCAGCAGCGTAGTCGGGAGTCCCGCCGGGGAGCTGTTTTTT; CDR3 protein: CASSVVGSPAGELFF
clone size: many; D gene: -; J gene: TRBJ1-1; V gene: TRBV28; CDR3 DNA: TGTGCCAGCATTCAAGTTATTAGGAGTGGGTCGGGAACTGAAGCTTTCTTT; CDR3 protein: CASIQVIRSGSGTEAFF
clone size: -; D gene: TRBD1; J gene: TRBJ2-7; V gene: TRBV29-1; CDR3 DNA: TGCAGCGCGGGACAGGGGGTCTCCTACGAGCAGTACTTC; CDR3 protein: CSAGQGVSYEQYF
clone size: many; D gene: TRBD2; J gene: TRBJ2-7; V gene: TRBV28; CDR3 DNA: TGTGCCAGCAGTTTGAGGGGACTAGGCCCCTACGAGCAGTACTTC; CDR3 protein: CASSLRGLGPYEQYF
clone size: -; D gene: -; J gene: TRBJ1-2; V gene: TRBV27; CDR3 DNA: TGTGCCAGCACCCTCCGTCCATTCTCTAACTATGGCTACACCTTC; CDR3 protein: CASTLRPFSNYGYTF
clone size: -; D gene: TRBD2; J gene: TRBJ2-1; V gene: TRBV25-1; CDR3 DNA: TGTGCCAGCAGTGAGGGGGGGGACTGGAATGAGCAGTTCTTC; CDR3 protein: CASSEGGDWNEQFF
clone size: once; D gene: -; J gene: TRBJ1-2; V gene: TRBV29-1; CDR3 DNA: TGCAGCGTTGAAGATCCGTCAGGGTTCGCTGGCTACACCTTC; CDR3 protein: CSVEDPSGFAGYTF
clone size: few; D gene: -; J gene: TRBJ2-7; V gene: TRBV12-3/TRBV12-4; CDR3 DNA: TGTGCCAGCAGTTTAGCGGGACCCTCCTACGAGCAGTACTTC; CDR3 protein: CASSLAGPSYEQYF